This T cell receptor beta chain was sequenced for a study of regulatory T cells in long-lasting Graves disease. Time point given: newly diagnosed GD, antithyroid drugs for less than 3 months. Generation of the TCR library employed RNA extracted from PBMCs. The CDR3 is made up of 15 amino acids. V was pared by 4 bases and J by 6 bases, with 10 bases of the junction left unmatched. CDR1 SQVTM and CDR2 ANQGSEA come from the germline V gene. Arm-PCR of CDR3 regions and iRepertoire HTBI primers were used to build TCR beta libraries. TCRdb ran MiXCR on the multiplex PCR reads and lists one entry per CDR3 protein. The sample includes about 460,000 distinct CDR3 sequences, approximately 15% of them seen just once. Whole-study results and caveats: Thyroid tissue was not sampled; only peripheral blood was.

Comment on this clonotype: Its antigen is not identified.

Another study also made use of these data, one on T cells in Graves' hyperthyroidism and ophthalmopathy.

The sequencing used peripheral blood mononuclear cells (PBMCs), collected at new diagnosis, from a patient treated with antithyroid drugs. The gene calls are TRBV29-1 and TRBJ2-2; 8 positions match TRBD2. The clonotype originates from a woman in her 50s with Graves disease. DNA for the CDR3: TGCAGCGTTGCCTCTCGGCGGGAGGCGGCCGGGGAGCTGTTTTTT. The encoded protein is CSVASRREAAGELFF.